What follows are 14 T cell receptor beta chains derived from one specimen sequenced in a study of blood T cell repertoires in COVID-19. Generated by immunoSEQ multiplex PCR, the TCRdb table keeps only in-frame clones and is missing some. Of some 240,000 clones in the sample, around 84% are singletons; the top ten hold 6.6%. The material sequenced was PBMCs or T cells enriched from blood (not recorded which). The receptor set was obtained from a woman between 50 and 59 years old who had been exposed to COVID-19.

CDR3 nucleotides: TGCGCCAGCAGCCAATCCAGAATCGCCGGGACTGAAGCTTTCTTT. Translation gives CASSQSRIAGTEAFF. The chain carries TRBV4-1 and TRBJ1-1; no clear D. Germline V gene lookup returns CDR1 MGHRA and CDR2 YSYEKL. This CDR3 has 15 amino acids. Between the trimmed V and J ends, which lost 2 bases and 5 bases, there was a span of 15 bases.

CDR3 nucleotide sequence: TGTGCCAGCAGTTCGACAGGGGATTACAATGAGCAGTTCTTC. Translating it yields CASSSTGDYNEQFF. This chain links TRBV28 with TRBJ2-1; 8 positions match TRBD1. Trimming cost V 4 bases and J 4 bases; bases outside gene matches: 3. Germline assignment: CDR1 MDHEN and CDR2 SYDVKM. The CDR3 totals 14 residues.

V usage is TRBV11-3 and J usage is TRBJ2-1; 8 bases match TRBD2. Germline V gene lookup returns CDR1 SGHNT and CDR2 YENEEA. The trim removed 0 bases at V and 4 bases at J, leaving 5 bases unmatched. The CDR3 loop spans 16 amino acids. CDR3 sequence (DNA): TGTGCCAGCAGCTTAGATGGCGGGGGGTCATACAATGAGCAGTTCTTC. This encodes CASSLDGGGSYNEQFF.

The genes are TRBV5-6 and TRBJ2-3; D perhaps matches TRBD1 (5 bases). Germline CDR1 reads SGHDT; CDR2 reads YYEEEE. V dropped 7 bases and J dropped 2 bases, with 17 bases sitting between them. There are 15 residues in the CDR3. The DNA of the CDR3 is TGTGCCAGCGCCCATGTAGGGGCATACACAGATACGCAGTATTTT. Residues: CASAHVGAYTDTQYF. The complete variable domain, with remaining parts taken from reference TRBV5-6 and TRBJ2-3, reads DAGVTQSPTHLIKTRGQQVTLRCSPKSGHDTVSWYQQALGQGPQFIFQYYEEEERQRGNFPDRFSGHQFPNYSSELNVNALLLGDSALYLCASAHVGAYTDTQYFGPGTRLTVL.

The gene calls are TRBV24-1 and TRBJ2-5; 8 bases map to TRBD1. Losses at the gene ends were 3 bases for V and 5 bases for J; bases not matched to a gene: 10. Germline V CDR1 and CDR2: KGHDR, SFDVKD. The CDR3 loop spans 16 amino acids. The CDR3 nucleotides read TGTGCCACCAGTGATCCCGGACAGGGTAAAGGCGAGACCCAGTACTTC. Residues: CATSDPGQGKGETQYF.

The chain couples TRBV15 to TRBJ2-3; 9 nucleotides align to TRBD2. This CDR3 has 17 residues. After removal of 1 base from V and 2 bases from J, the junction contained 7 bases not matched to a gene. Germline V CDR1 and CDR2: LNHNV, YYDKDF (reference sequence). In nucleotides, the CDR3 is TGTGCCACCAGCAGAGTAATAGCGGGGGCGACCACAGATACGCAGTATTTT. Protein product: CATSRVIAGATTDTQYF.

In DNA form, the CDR3 reads TGTGCCAGTAGGGGGGCACCGGACACTGAAGCTTTCTTT. This encodes CASRGAPDTEAFF. The rearrangement uses TRBV19 and TRBJ1-1, with D possibly matching TRBD1 (6 bases). The CDR3 loop spans 13 amino acids. Trimming stripped 6 bases from V and 3 bases from J, with 11 bases between. Germline values: CDR1 LNHDA, CDR2 SQIVND (reference sequence).

This sequence joins TRBV4-1 and TRBJ1-2, with a possible D match to TRBD1 (5 bases). CDR3 length: 15 amino acids. The V gene lost 1 base and the J gene lost 7 bases, with 16 bases spanning the gap. Germline V gene sequence: CDR1 MGHRA, CDR2 YSYEKL. The CDR3 sequence is CASSQGEGRAGGYTF. Written as DNA, the CDR3 is TGCGCCAGCAGCCAAGGGGAGGGGCGGGCAGGTGGCTACACCTTC.

The chain couples TRBV18 to TRBJ2-7; 9 bases align to TRBD2. Germline CDR1 and CDR2: KGHSH and LQKENI. V trimming: 6 bases; J trimming: 6 bases; junction bases outside the gene matches: 12. The CDR3 spans 15 residues. The CDR3 DNA reads TGTGCCAGCTCCCTGGGGCCGCTAGCGGGGTTCGAGCAGTACTTC. Translated, it gives CASSLGPLAGFEQYF. Drawing the rest from reference TRBV18 and TRBJ2-7, the complete variable domain is NAGVMQNPRHLVRRRGQEARLRCSPMKGHSHVYWYRQLPEEGLKFMVYLQKENIIDESGMPKERFSAEFPKEGPSILRIQQVVRGDSAAYFCASSLGPLAGFEQYFGPGTRLTVT.

The chain is built from TRBV15 and TRBJ2-7; 7 bases fit TRBD1. Germline CDR1 is LNHNV and CDR2 is YYDKDF (reference sequence). The V gene end was trimmed by 0 bases and the J gene end by 6 bases; junction bases not matched to a gene: 2. This CDR3 spans 13 amino acids. CDR3 region: CATSRDDRVEQYF. Written as DNA, the CDR3 is TGTGCCACCAGCAGAGATGACAGGGTCGAGCAGTACTTC.

V is TRBV19 and J is TRBJ1-1, with D perhaps TRBD1 (5 bases). V lost 7 bases and J lost 1, with 13 bases in between. The CDR3 is 14 residues long. Germline lookup yields CDR1 LNHDA and CDR2 SQIVND (reference sequence). The DNA for the CDR3 is TGTGCCAGTAATTCGGGGGGGTGGAACACTGAAGCTTTCTTT. Protein product: CASNSGGWNTEAFF.

At least ten counts were recorded for this clone. DNA of the CDR3: TGTGCCAGCAGCTTGGCCCTAGAGAGAGATACGCAGTATTTT. Its protein is CASSLALERDTQYF. The chain uses TRBV5-4 and TRBJ2-3; D gene unclear. CDR1 is SGHNT, CDR2 YYREEE, per germline (reference sequence). Between the trimmed V and J ends, which lost 0 bases and 5 bases, there was a span of 10 bases. The length of the CDR3 is 14 residues.

The chain uses TRBV28 and TRBJ1-5; D gene uncertain. V lost 2 bases, J lost 4 bases, and 15 bases lay in between. Germline CDR1 reads MDHEN; CDR2 reads SYDVKM. This CDR3 is 16 amino acids long. The CDR3: CASSLKLWAQNQPQHF. The CDR3 DNA follows: TGTGCCAGCAGTTTAAAGTTGTGGGCACAGAATCAGCCCCAGCATTTT.

The chain employs TRBV11-2 and TRBJ1-5; the D is unclear. The CDR3 extends over 14 amino acids. V was shortened by 1 base and J by 0 bases, with 4 bases between the two germline ends. Germline CDR1 reads SGHAT; CDR2 reads FQNNGV. The CDR3 loop reads CASSLGDSNQPQHF. CDR3 sequence (DNA): TGTGCCAGCAGCTTAGGAGATAGCAATCAGCCCCAGCATTTT.